A few counts support the clone carrying this T cell receptor (beta chain). Its antigen remains unidentified. The CDR3 sequence is 12 residues long. The V and J ends lost 8 bases and 6 bases, in that order; junction bases with no gene match: 4. Looked up from germline, CDR1 is MNHEY and CDR2 is SVGEGT. Carried by the TCR beta cDNA libraries were unique molecular identifiers. TCRdb passed the PCR reads through MiXCR, listing each CDR3 protein once. Of 450,000 to 650,000 distinct CDR3 sequences in the sample, around 40% are singletons; the top ten hold roughly 1.8%. This record comes from a study of post-analysis software for immune sequencing data. Study-level results: About 5 TRBV segments, including TRBV5-6, TRBV5-1 and TRBV20-1, were more frequent in patients than controls.

Sequencing input: blood. The TCR comes from a girl between 10 and 17 years old with multiple sclerosis. V and J are TRBV6-2 or TRBV6-3 and TRBJ2-3; TRBD1 aligns across 8 bases. CDR3 sequence reads: CASGQGADTQYF. DNA for the CDR3: TGTGCCAGCGGACAGGGAGCGGATACGCAGTATTTT.